The 8 T cell receptor beta chains below all came from one sample that was sequenced in a study of shared T cell receptors in the human thymus. TCRdb's copy holds only in-frame clones and misses some; the assay was immunoSEQ multiplex PCR. The sample consists of about 660,000 clones, 87% of them appearing once. Separately, the same data were catalogued under a study of human thymus T cells.

The sample taken for sequencing was thymocytes. These receptor sequences come from a boy under three years old with a congenital heart defect.

The chain carries TRBV21-1 and TRBJ1-5; the tabulated D call, TRBD1, remains unverified against the DNA. TRBV21-1 is a pseudogene locus. CDR3 size: 14 residues. The CDR3 nucleotides are TGTGCCAGCAGCGAGGGGGCGGCGGACCAGCCCCAGCATTTT. Protein sequence: CASSEGAADQPQHF.

The sample holds a few counts of this clone. The rearrangement links TRBV27 to TRBJ2-3; D gene unclear. The ends were cut back, 7 bases at V and 8 bases at J, with 10 bases in the middle. CDR3 size: 11 residues. Germline lookup yields CDR1 MNHEY and CDR2 SMNVEV (reference sequence). CDR3 nucleotides: TGTGCCAGCACTCGCGGCGGTACGCAGTATTTT. This encodes CASTRGGTQYF.

This clone has a handful of counts. Other DNA sequences in the sample encode the same CDR3. The chain combines TRBV7-9 with TRBJ1-6; 9 nucleotides agree with TRBD1. The CDR3 extends over 17 amino acids. The V and J ends lost 5 bases and 3 bases, in that order; junction bases with no gene match: 8. The germline V gene encodes CDR1 SEHNR and CDR2 FQNEAQ (reference sequence). CDR3 nucleotides: TGTGCCAGCAGCCAAAGGGACAGGGACCTCTATAATTCACCCCTCCACTTT. It encodes CASSQRDRDLYNSPLHF.

This CDR3 reads CASSETPMQPQHF. CDR3 sequence (DNA): TGTGCCAGCAGTGAAACCCCTATGCAGCCCCAGCATTTT. The V and J genes are TRBV6-4 and TRBJ1-5; D ambiguous. Germline loops: CDR1 MRHNA, CDR2 SNTAGT. The CDR3 loop spans 13 amino acids. Trimming stripped 3 bases from V and 7 bases from J, with 10 bases between.

V is TRBV19 and J is TRBJ1-2, with 9 positions matching TRBD1. Germline values: CDR1 LNHDA, CDR2 SQIVND (reference sequence). Losses at the gene ends were 4 bases for V and 3 bases for J; bases not matched to a gene: 6. This CDR3 comprises 15 residues. The CDR3 reads CASSTNRDRDYGYTF. CDR3 sequence (DNA): TGTGCCAGTAGTACGAATCGGGACAGGGACTATGGCTACACCTTC.

The CDR3 DNA is TGTGCCAGCAGCTTGTGGGGCCACGGGCAGTTCTTC. Residues: CASSLWGHGQFF. V gene TRBV5-6 combines with J gene TRBJ2-1; D may be TRBD1 (5 bases). V gave up 1 base and J gave up 12 bases, with 11 bases separating them. Germline assignment: CDR1 SGHDT and CDR2 YYEEEE. The CDR3 consists of 12 residues.

The chain joins TRBV7-2 to TRBJ2-1; D is unresolved. Germline loops: CDR1 SGHTA, CDR2 FQGNSA. Deletions cut 11 bases from V and 8 bases from J, with 7 bases between. The length of the CDR3 is 9 residues. The CDR3 loop is CASPDEQFF. CDR3 nucleotide sequence: TGTGCCTCACCGGATGAGCAGTTCTTC.

V and J are TRBV7-8 and TRBJ1-5; TRBD1 matches 7 bases. The CDR3 sequence is 16 residues long. Per germline, CDR1 SGHVS and CDR2 FQNEAQ. The trim removed 4 bases at V and 5 bases at J, leaving 11 bases unmatched. The CDR3 reads CASSSSSGQTDQPQHF. Here the CDR3 DNA reads TGTGCCAGCAGCTCATCCTCGGGACAGACAGATCAGCCCCAGCATTTT.